This T cell receptor (beta chain) comes out of a study of STAT5B mutations in CD4+ large granular lymphocyte leukemia. The assay was immunoSEQ multiplex PCR, and TCRdb's table has in-frame clones only and misses some. The sample has about 48,000 clones; roughly 72% are singletons. Germline V gene lookup returns CDR1 MGHDK and CDR2 SYGVNS. The CDR3 contains 13 residues. Trimming removed 3 bases at V and 4 bases at J, with 10 bases between. This TCR came from a human donor in good health. Material: CD4+ T cells from blood buffy coats. This sequence joins TRBV25-1 and TRBJ2-7; D perhaps matches TRBD1 (5 bases). CDR3 sequence reads: CASSDLGAYEQYF. In DNA form, the CDR3 reads TGTGCCAGCAGTGACTTAGGGGCGTACGAGCAGTACTTC.